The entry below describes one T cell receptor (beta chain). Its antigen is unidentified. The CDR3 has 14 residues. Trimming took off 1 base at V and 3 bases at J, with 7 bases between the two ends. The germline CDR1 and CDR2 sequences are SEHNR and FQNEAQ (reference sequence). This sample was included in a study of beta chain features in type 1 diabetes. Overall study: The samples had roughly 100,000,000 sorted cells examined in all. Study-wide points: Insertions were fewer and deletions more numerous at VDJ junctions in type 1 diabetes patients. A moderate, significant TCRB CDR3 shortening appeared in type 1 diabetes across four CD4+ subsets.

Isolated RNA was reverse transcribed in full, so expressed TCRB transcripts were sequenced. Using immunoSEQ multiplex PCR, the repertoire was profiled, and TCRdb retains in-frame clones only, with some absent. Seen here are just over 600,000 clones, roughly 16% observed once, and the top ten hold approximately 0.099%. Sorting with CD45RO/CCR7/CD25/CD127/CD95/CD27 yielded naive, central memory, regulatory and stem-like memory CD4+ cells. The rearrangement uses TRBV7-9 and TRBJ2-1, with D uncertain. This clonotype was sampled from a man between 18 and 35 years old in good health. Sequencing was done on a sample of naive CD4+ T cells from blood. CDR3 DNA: TGTGCCAGCAGCTTAGGATCAGGCTACAATGAGCAGTTCTTC. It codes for CASSLGSGYNEQFF.